The present T cell receptor beta chain was sequenced within a study of blood T cell repertoires in COVID-19. For the study at large: Acute and convalescent COVID-19 specimens originated in the United States, Italy and Spain. T cells, B-cell-depleted T cells, or PBMCs supplied cDNA or gDNA.

Original handling: By means of reference gene primer amplification, nucleated cell counts were estimated. The assay was immunoSEQ multiplex PCR, and TCRdb's table has in-frame clones only and misses some. The V and J calls and clone size are taken from that table; D and trimming were inferred from the DNA. The data show some 74,000 clones, about 80% seen once. CDR1 and CDR2 from the germline V gene are SGDLS and YYNGEE. This CDR3 is built from 13 residues. V lost 4 bases to trimming and J lost 3 bases, with 11 bases between them. Sequenced: peripheral blood. The rearrangement uses TRBV9 and TRBJ2-7; D is unclear. This TCR was sampled from a human donor in a cohort sampled during active COVID-19. The CDR3 here is CASSHDMDYEQYF. The CDR3 region has the DNA TGTGCCAGCAGCCATGACATGGACTACGAGCAGTACTTC.